The 31 T cell receptor beta chains below were found in one sample sequenced in a study of blood T cells in healthy people across ages. The second PCR ran about 6 to 12 cycles with a sample-barcoded 5' primer and J-beta primers. A single record per CDR3 protein comes from TCRdb applying MiXCR to the 5' RACE reads. The sample carries about 1.4 million distinct CDR3 sequences, almost 60% recorded once. Sequences were obtained from blood. These receptors were collected from a man between 18 and 29 years old in good health.

The genes are TRBV15 and TRBJ1-1, with D unresolved. The CDR3 is 16 amino acids. CDR1 is LNHNV and CDR2 is YYDKDF in the germline V gene (reference sequence). V was trimmed by 8 bases and J by 0 bases, leaving 19 bases between them. In DNA, the CDR3 is TGTGCCACCTCTTTCCCCCCCAAAGATATGAACACTGAAGCTTTCTTT. Translating gives CATSFPPKDMNTEAFF.

The gene calls are TRBV20-1 and TRBJ2-5; D is tentatively TRBD1 or TRBD2 (6 bases each). Germline loops: CDR1 DFQATT, CDR2 SNEGSKA (reference sequence). The CDR3 is 13 residues long. CDR3 nucleotides: TGCACATCATGGGGGGCTATCAAAGAGACCCAGTACTTC. It codes for CTSWGAIKETQYF.

V is TRBV5-6 and J is TRBJ2-1, with 7 bases lining up with TRBD1. The CDR3 is made up of 14 amino acids. With 4 bases clipped from V and 5 bases from J, the junction kept 6 bases outside the gene matches. Germline loops: CDR1 SGHDT, CDR2 YYEEEE. CDR3 amino acids: CASSADREHNEQFF. Here the CDR3 DNA reads TGTGCCAGCAGCGCCGACAGGGAGCACAATGAGCAGTTCTTC.

The CDR3 loop reads CASSEGLAQPQHF. CDR3 coding DNA: TGTGCCAGCAGTGAAGGGTTAGCTCAGCCCCAGCATTTT. The chain has TRBV25-1 and TRBJ1-5; D unresolved. CDR1 and CDR2 (germline): MGHDK, SYGVNS. The CDR3 contains 13 residues. Trimming took 2 bases from V and 6 from J, leaving 8 bases between them.

The chain combines TRBV20-1 with TRBJ2-7; 13 positions match TRBD2. The CDR3 is 17 amino acids. Trimming removed 5 bases from V and 4 bases from J; junction bases left unmatched: 14. Germline V gene data show CDR1 as DFQATT and CDR2 as SNEGSKA (reference sequence). CDR3 residues: CSALSVGTSGIGYEQYF. In DNA form, the CDR3 reads TGCAGTGCTTTAAGCGTGGGGACTAGCGGGATAGGGTACGAGCAGTACTTC.

The V gene is TRBV6-5, the J gene TRBJ1-5; TRBD1 is a possible D gene (5 bases). The CDR3 length is 15 residues. The V gene lost 5 bases and the J gene lost 2 bases, with 13 bases spanning the gap. Germline V gives CDR1 MNHEY, CDR2 SVGAGI. The CDR3 is CASSRDMGGNQPQHF. The CDR3 DNA reads as TGTGCCAGCAGTCGTGACATGGGGGGCAATCAGCCCCAGCATTTT.

The gene calls are TRBV29-1 and TRBJ2-3; 8 nucleotides agree with TRBD2. Looked up from germline, CDR1 is SQVTM and CDR2 is ANQGSEA. The CDR3 spans 14 residues. V lost 1 base, J lost 11 bases, and 11 bases stayed unmatched. CDR3: CSVEVAGGANEQYF. The CDR3 DNA sequence: TGCAGCGTTGAAGTAGCCGGGGGGGCCAATGAGCAGTATTTT.

This clonotype has only one observation. The CDR3 reads CSARYPEARSTGELFF. The CDR3 nucleotides are TGCAGTGCCAGGTACCCAGAAGCGAGATCTACCGGGGAGCTGTTTTTT. This chain connects TRBV20-1 to TRBJ2-2; no reliable D call. The germline V and J ends were trimmed by 6 bases and 5 bases, with 22 bases remaining between them. Germline CDR1 is DFQATT and CDR2 is SNEGSKA (reference sequence). The CDR3 contains 16 residues.

The rearrangement uses TRBV7-9 and TRBJ2-2; 8 nucleotides match TRBD1. CDR3 length: 16 amino acids. The J segment lost 6 bases and the V segment lost 5 bases, leaving 11 bases of the junction unmatched. In germline, CDR1 is SEHNR, CDR2 FQNEAQ (reference sequence). CDR3 protein: CASSLRTGPAAGELFF. DNA for the CDR3: TGTGCCAGCAGCCTCAGGACAGGGCCTGCGGCCGGGGAGCTGTTTTTT.

This clonotype occurred a few times. This chain uses TRBV7-9 with TRBJ2-7; possibly TRBD2 for D (6 bases). Germline assignment: CDR1 SEHNR and CDR2 FQNEAQ (reference sequence). V lost 7 bases, J lost 0 bases, and 10 bases lay in between. The CDR3 runs 13 residues. The CDR3 sequence: CASTPRDSYEQYF. The CDR3 DNA reads as TGTGCCAGCACCCCGCGGGACTCCTACGAGCAGTACTTC. The complete variable domain, with remaining parts taken from reference TRBV7-9 and TRBJ2-7, reads DTGVSQNPRHKITKRGQNVTFRCDPISEHNRLYWYRQTLGQGPEFLTYFQNEAQLEKSRLLSDRFSAERPKGSFSTLEIQRTEQGDSAMYLCASTPRDSYEQYFGPGTRLTVT.

V and J are TRBV27 and TRBJ1-4; no firm D call. The germline V gene has CDR1 MNHEY and CDR2 SMNVEV (reference sequence). This CDR3 comprises 14 residues. With 3 bases removed from V and 8 bases from J, the gap between germline ends came to 13 bases. DNA for the CDR3: TGTGCCAGCAGTTTTTCTGCGACTGGAGAAAAACTGTTTTTT. Amino acid sequence: CASSFSATGEKLFF.

There are a few counts of this clonotype. The V gene is TRBV3-1, the J gene TRBJ1-4, with no clear D. The CDR3 length is 16 residues. Germline CDR1 reads LGHDT; CDR2 reads YNNKEL (reference sequence). V shed 4 bases and J shed 0 bases, with 12 bases lying between them. This CDR3 is CASSRPTHATNEKLFF. The CDR3 DNA sequence: TGTGCCAGCAGCCGTCCTACGCACGCAACTAATGAAAAACTGTTTTTT.

In nucleotides, the CDR3 is TGCAGCGTTGATCTGGGGACGGGCTACACCTTC. This translates into CSVDLGTGYTF. The chain joins TRBV29-1 to TRBJ1-2, with a tentative D call TRBD1 (5 bases). This CDR3 comprises 11 residues. Trimming pared 3 bases from V and 8 bases from J, leaving 10 bases between. Germline CDR1 and CDR2: SQVTM and ANQGSEA.

CDR3 nucleotide sequence: TGTGCCAGCAGCCAGCCCCGGACCAGTGGCTACACCTTC. Its protein is CASSQPRTSGYTF. This chain uses TRBV6-6 with TRBJ1-2; D unresolved. CDR1 is MNHNY, CDR2 SVGAGI, per germline (reference sequence). Trimming took off 6 bases at V and 7 bases at J, with 15 bases between the two ends. The CDR3 spans 13 residues.

This chain links TRBV4-1 with TRBJ2-4, with D possibly matching TRBD2 (6 bases). The DNA end is a closer match to TRBJ2-7, so the J assignment may be wrong. Germline V lookup: CDR1 MGHRA, CDR2 YSYEKL. The CDR3 sequence is 13 residues long. CDR3 region: CASSQTGLFEQYF. DNA of the CDR3: TGCGCCAGCAGCCAAACGGGACTCTTCGAGCAGTACTTC.

The chain combines TRBV10-3 with TRBJ2-3; the D is unclear. Germline-derived CDR1 and CDR2 are ENHRY and SYGVKD. The CDR3 totals 14 residues. V shed 4 bases and J shed 3 bases, with 11 bases lying between them. The CDR3: CAISVRHRTDTQYF. DNA for the CDR3: TGTGCCATCAGTGTTAGACACCGAACAGATACGCAGTATTTT.

The J gene is TRBJ2-1, the V gene TRBV4-1, with 12 positions matching TRBD2. The CDR3 runs 18 residues. Trimming at V came to 3 bases and at J to 5 bases, leaving 11 bases not matched to a gene. Looked up from germline, CDR1 is MGHRA and CDR2 is YSYEKL. CDR3 region: CASSHKIWTSGVNNEQFF. The CDR3 DNA sequence: TGCGCCAGCAGCCACAAGATTTGGACTAGCGGGGTGAACAATGAGCAGTTCTTC.

The gene calls are TRBV6-1 and TRBJ1-5, with D perhaps matching TRBD1 (6 bases). This CDR3 is built from 13 residues. Germline values: CDR1 MNHNS, CDR2 SASEGT. Trimming shortened V by 7 bases and J by 4 bases, and 11 bases separated the two germline ends. For the CDR3, the DNA is TGTGCCAGCATAGATCAGGGGAATCAGCCCCAGCATTTT. Its protein product is CASIDQGNQPQHF.

The chain couples TRBV10-3 to TRBJ2-5; D possibly corresponds to TRBD2 (6 bases). The end of the DNA fits TRBJ2-7 better, so the J call may be wrong. The CDR3 totals 15 residues. Germline values: CDR1 ENHRY, CDR2 SYGVKD. The CDR3 is CAISGGDLNSYEQYF. The CDR3, as DNA: TGTGCCATCAGTGGGGGGGACTTAAACTCCTACGAGCAGTACTTC.

The chain employs TRBV18 and TRBJ2-3, with 7 bases identical to TRBD2. CDR1 is KGHSH, CDR2 LQKENI, per germline. There are 15 residues in the CDR3. V shed 2 bases, J shed 4 bases, and the junction held 6 bases outside the gene matches. In DNA, the CDR3 is TGTGCCAGCTCACCAGGCGGGCTAGCGGCAGATACGCAGTATTTT. Translation gives CASSPGGLAADTQYF.

V and J are TRBV5-1 and TRBJ2-1; TRBD2 matches at 8 bases. Germline V lookup: CDR1 SGHRS, CDR2 YFSETQ. CDR3 length equals 16 residues. Trimming at V came to 4 bases and at J to 5 bases, leaving 11 bases not matched to a gene. The CDR3 coding sequence is TGCGCCAGCAGCCTACGGGGGGGTAGTTCGAACAATGAGCAGTTCTTC. It encodes CASSLRGGSSNNEQFF.

V is TRBV29-1 and J is TRBJ2-7; 7 positions agree with TRBD1. This CDR3 is 14 amino acids long. The germline CDR1 and CDR2 sequences are SQVTM and ANQGSEA. V was clipped by 7 bases and J by 3 bases; unmatched bases: 12. The chain's CDR3 is CSDKNPGQRYEQYF. The CDR3 region has the DNA TGCAGCGATAAAAATCCGGGACAGCGCTACGAGCAGTACTTC.

This clonotype appeared a few times. The genes are TRBV20-1 and TRBJ2-7, with unresolved D. This CDR3 is 13 amino acids long. Germline V gene sequence: CDR1 DFQATT, CDR2 SNEGSKA (reference sequence). Between the trimmed V and J ends, which lost 3 bases and 4 bases, there was a span of 13 bases. CDR3 region: CSASRSTGYEQYF. The CDR3 nucleotides read TGCAGTGCTAGCCGCTCCACGGGTTACGAGCAGTACTTC.

The V and J genes are TRBV9 and TRBJ2-7, with D hard to call. The J call may be in error: the DNA end matches TRBJ2-5 better. The germline CDR1 and CDR2 sequences are SGDLS and YYNGEE. This CDR3 is built from 15 residues. The CDR3 DNA follows: TGTGCCAGCAGCCCAAGCACAACGGCGAATAAGACCCAGTACTTC. It codes for CASSPSTTANKTQYF.

The J gene is TRBJ2-1, the V gene TRBV7-6; 7 nucleotides align to TRBD2. CDR1 and CDR2 from the germline V gene are SGHVS and FNYEAQ. The CDR3 runs to 17 residues. With V trimmed by 1 base and J by 0 bases, 6 bases remained unmatched. DNA for the CDR3: TGTGCCAGCAGCTTAGGGGGAAGCGGGAACTCCTACAATGAGCAGTTCTTC. This encodes CASSLGGSGNSYNEQFF.

This chain uses TRBV6-5 with TRBJ2-1; tentative D call: TRBD2 (6 bases). The CDR3 has 16 amino acids. The germline gives CDR1 MNHEY, CDR2 SVGAGI. V was cut by 0 bases and J by 3 bases, with 12 bases left in between. The CDR3 reads CASSYSPGLIYNEQFF. The CDR3 DNA follows: TGTGCCAGCAGTTACTCCCCGGGACTTATCTACAATGAGCAGTTCTTC.

CDR3 sequence: CASSHAGQPEQYF. The CDR3 DNA reads as TGCGCCAGCAGCCACGCGGGACAGCCCGAGCAGTACTTC. The chain combines TRBV4-1 with TRBJ2-7; a possible D gene is TRBD1 (7 bases). The germline V gene encodes CDR1 MGHRA and CDR2 YSYEKL. V was shortened by 3 bases and J by 6 bases, with 12 bases between the two germline ends. The CDR3 is 13 residues long.

A few counts support this clonotype. A much larger clonotype is one base distant, so this may be a read error. This sequence joins TRBV9 and TRBJ2-1, with D tentatively TRBD1 or TRBD2 (5 bases each). The germline V gene has CDR1 SGDLS and CDR2 YYNGEE. The CDR3 sequence is 15 residues long. V was trimmed by 0 bases and J by 0 bases, leaving 7 bases between them. The CDR3 spells CASSVGGTSYNEQFF. The CDR3 region has the DNA TGTGCCAGCAGCGTAGGGGGGACCTCCTACAATGAGCAGTTCTTC.

In its sample, this clonotype was seen a few times. The rearrangement uses TRBV5-1 and TRBJ2-6; a weak D match, TRBD2 (6 bases). Germline CDR1 SGHRS, CDR2 YFSETQ. The CDR3 has 18 amino acids. V was trimmed by 0 bases and J by 1 base, leaving 14 bases between them. The CDR3 loop reads CASSLGQPEGSGANVLTF. The CDR3 DNA reads TGCGCCAGCAGCTTGGGACAGCCGGAGGGTTCTGGGGCCAACGTCCTGACTTTC.

V gene TRBV7-6 combines with J gene TRBJ2-3; the D is unclear. Trimming left V 1 base short and J 1 base short, with 12 bases between. Germline V gene sequence: CDR1 SGHVS, CDR2 FNYEAQ. The CDR3 covers 16 residues. The CDR3 loop reads CASSLGSPVGTDTQYF. CDR3 coding DNA: TGTGCCAGCAGCTTAGGTTCCCCAGTCGGCACAGATACGCAGTATTTT.

The V call is TRBV11-2, the J call TRBJ1-1; D unclear. The CDR3 contains 14 residues. Deletions cut 0 bases from V and 5 bases from J, with 10 bases between. The germline gives CDR1 SGHAT, CDR2 FQNNGV. CDR3 sequence (DNA): TGTGCCAGCAGCTTAGATCTGGGTAGGACTGAAGCTTTCTTT. It specifies CASSLDLGRTEAFF.